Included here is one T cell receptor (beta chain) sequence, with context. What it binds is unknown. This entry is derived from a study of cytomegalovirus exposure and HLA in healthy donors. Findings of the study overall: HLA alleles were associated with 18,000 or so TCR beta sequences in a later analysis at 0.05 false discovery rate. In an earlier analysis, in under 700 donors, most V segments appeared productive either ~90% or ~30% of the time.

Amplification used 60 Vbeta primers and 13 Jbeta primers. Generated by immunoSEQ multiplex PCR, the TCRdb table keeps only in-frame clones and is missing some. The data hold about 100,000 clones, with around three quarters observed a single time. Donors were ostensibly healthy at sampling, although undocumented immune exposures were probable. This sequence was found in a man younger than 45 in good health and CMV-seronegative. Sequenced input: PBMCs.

The CDR3: CASMGLVDYEQYF. DNA of the CDR3: TGTGCCAGCATGGGACTAGTGGACTACGAGCAGTACTTC. The V gene is TRBV14, the J gene TRBJ2-7; 8 bases are a match to TRBD2. Germline V gene sequence: CDR1 SGHDN, CDR2 FVKESK. The CDR3 has 13 residues. Losses at the gene ends were 7 bases for V and 3 bases for J; bases not matched to a gene: 5. The whole variable domain, remainder taken from reference TRBV14 and TRBJ2-7, is EAGVTQFPSHSVIEKGQTVTLRCDPISGHDNLYWYRRVMGKEIKFLLHFVKESKQDESGMPNNRFLAERTGGTYSTLKVQPAELEDSGVYFCASMGLVDYEQYFGPGTRLTVT.